The 12 T cell receptor beta chains below were found in one sample sequenced in a study of blood T cell repertoires in COVID-19. Profiled with immunoSEQ multiplex PCR; TCRdb holds only in-frame clones, not every one. Counted here are 70,000 to 80,000 clones, roughly 87% occurring once; the ten biggest clones make up 8.5% to 14%. Material for sequencing was peripheral blood. The receptor source for this set is a man aged 45-65 years with acute or convalescent COVID-19.

This sequence joins TRBV7-2 and TRBJ1-1, with 7 nucleotides matching TRBD1. Germline CDR1 and CDR2: SGHTA and FQGNSA. The V gene end was trimmed by 7 bases and the J gene end by 4 bases; junction bases not matched to a gene: 9. The CDR3 extends over 14 amino acids. CDR3 bases: TGTGCCAGCACCCTGACAGGGATGGGCACTGAAGCTTTCTTT. Protein: CASTLTGMGTEAFF.

The J gene is TRBJ1-1, the V gene TRBV5-1, with 7 bases lining up with TRBD1. The length of the CDR3 is 14 residues. Looked up from germline, CDR1 is SGHRS and CDR2 is YFSETQ. With V trimmed by 6 bases and J by 8 bases, 13 bases remained unmatched. The CDR3 DNA sequence: TGCGCCAGCACCACAACGACAGGGTCCGTAGAAGCTTTCTTT. This encodes CASTTTTGSVEAFF.

The CDR3 region is CASSQGQKQPQHF. CDR3 DNA sequence: TGTGCCAGCAGCCAGGGACAGAAGCAGCCCCAGCATTTT. V gene TRBV7-2 combines with J gene TRBJ1-5; 7 nucleotides line up with TRBD1. The CDR3 is 13 residues long. V lost 5 bases to trimming and J lost 7 bases; unmatched junction nucleotides: 5. Germline V gives CDR1 SGHTA, CDR2 FQGNSA.

The chain employs TRBV5-4 and TRBJ1-2; no definite D call. CDR1 SGHNT and CDR2 YYREEE come from the germline V gene (reference sequence). V was cut by 4 bases and J by 5 bases, with 12 bases left in between. The CDR3 spans 13 residues. The CDR3 protein is CASSPVVDYGYTF. DNA of the CDR3: TGTGCCAGCAGCCCGGTGGTAGATTATGGCTACACCTTC.

The V and J genes are TRBV19 and TRBJ1-2; D is ambiguous. Trimming pared 8 bases from V and 4 bases from J, leaving 20 bases between. CDR3 length: 15 amino acids. Germline loops: CDR1 LNHDA, CDR2 SQIVND (reference sequence). The CDR3 nucleotides are TGTGCCAGTCGCGCTGGGGAGGGAAGAGTCTATGGCTACACCTTC. It translates to CASRAGEGRVYGYTF.

The chain has TRBV19 and TRBJ1-5; 7 nucleotides line up with TRBD1. The trim removed 7 bases at V and 8 bases at J, leaving 11 bases unmatched. Germline loops: CDR1 LNHDA, CDR2 SQIVND (reference sequence). This CDR3 region has 14 residues. The CDR3 spells CASNTKTGMKPQHF. In DNA form, the CDR3 reads TGTGCCAGTAATACTAAGACAGGGATGAAGCCCCAGCATTTT.

This chain links TRBV11-1 with TRBJ1-5; possibly TRBD1 for D (5 bases). Trimming took off 5 bases at V and 11 bases at J, with 16 bases between the two ends. CDR3 length: 13 amino acids. Germline V gene lookup returns CDR1 SGHAT and CDR2 FQDESV (reference sequence). This CDR3 is CASSQTRVSAQHF. The CDR3 DNA follows: TGTGCCAGCAGCCAAACCAGGGTGTCAGCCCAGCATTTT.

This clone was observed once. The rearrangement links TRBV20-1 to TRBJ1-1, with TRBD1 as a possible D gene (5 bases). Germline CDR1 DFQATT, CDR2 SNEGSKA (reference sequence). This CDR3 spans 12 amino acids. V shed 3 bases and J shed 5 bases, with 10 bases lying between them. In DNA form, the CDR3 reads TGCAGTGCTAGTGAGGGGAGGACTGAAGCTTTCTTT. Translated, it gives CSASEGRTEAFF.

The CDR3 sequence: CASSYYRDINTGELFF. As DNA, the CDR3 is TGTGCCAGCAGTTACTACCGGGATATAAACACCGGGGAGCTGTTTTTT. The chain has TRBV6-2 or TRBV6-3 and TRBJ2-2, with a possible D match to TRBD2 (5 bases). This CDR3 contains 16 residues. Trimming left V 1 base short and J 2 bases short, with 11 bases between. Germline values: CDR1 MNHEY, CDR2 SVGEGT.

The gene calls are TRBV6-2 or TRBV6-3 and TRBJ1-2; D might be TRBD1 (5 bases). Per germline, CDR1 MNHEY and CDR2 SVGEGT. Between the trimmed V and J ends, which lost 2 bases and 4 bases, there was a span of 11 bases. The CDR3 loop spans 14 amino acids. This chain's CDR3 is CASSYRGVGYGYTF. The CDR3 region has the DNA TGTGCCAGCAGTTACCGGGGGGTAGGCTATGGCTACACCTTC.

This clone turned up a few times. The chain couples TRBV30 to TRBJ1-2, with D perhaps TRBD1 (6 bases). From germline, CDR1 is GTSNPN and CDR2 SVGIG (reference sequence). The CDR3 has 13 residues. V lost 4 bases and J lost 4, with 13 bases in between. CDR3 loop: CAWNDQGRYGYTF. The CDR3 DNA reads TGTGCCTGGAACGATCAGGGGCGCTATGGCTACACCTTC.

This clone was counted a single time. The chain joins TRBV2 to TRBJ2-7; D is possibly TRBD2 (7 bases). The CDR3 length is 15 residues. V shed 2 bases and J shed 0 bases, with 11 bases lying between them. Germline CDR1 reads SNHLY; CDR2 reads FYNNEI. The CDR3: CASSESGTTSYEQYF. Here the CDR3 DNA reads TGTGCCAGCAGTGAAAGCGGGACAACCTCCTACGAGCAGTACTTC.